This T cell receptor (beta chain) appears in the sequencing data of a study of cytomegalovirus exposure and HLA in healthy donors. This CDR3 has 16 amino acids. CDR1 is MNHNS and CDR2 is SASEGT in the germline V gene. PCR amplification relied on 60 Vbeta primers (plus 13 Jbeta primers). Per the original data handling: In a later analysis, the count reached approximately 80 million unique TCR beta chains, with roughly 12 million shared. Profiled with immunoSEQ multiplex PCR; TCRdb holds only in-frame clones, not every one. The V and J calls and clone size were taken over from that table, and D and trimming were inferred from the DNA. The sample contains about 120,000 clones, approximately 80% of which appear only once.

The chain has TRBV6-1 and TRBJ2-5; D is ambiguous. The assigned J gene may be wrong: the sequence end matches TRBJ2-7 better. Material: PBMCs. This clonotype was obtained from a man aged 25 to 40 in good health and CMV-seropositive. The CDR3 sequence is CASSDRVRQDSYEQYF. The CDR3 DNA follows: TGTGCCAGCAGTGATCGTGTTCGGCAGGACTCCTACGAGCAGTACTTC.